This TCR beta chain was identified during a study of blood T cell repertoires in COVID-19. Using immunoSEQ multiplex PCR, the repertoire was profiled, and TCRdb retains in-frame clones only, with some absent. The sample consists of around 180,000 clones, about 80% of them appearing once. The CDR3 is 16 amino acids. The chain joins TRBV21-1 to TRBJ2-7; TRBD2, the table's D call, was not compared with the DNA. TRBV21-1 is a pseudogene segment. This clonotype originated in a human donor in a cohort sampled during active COVID-19. Sample: peripheral blood. The DNA of the CDR3 is TGTGCCAGCAGCAAAGCGGGGGGGAGGGGGTCCTACGAGCAGTACTTC. Its translation: CASSKAGGRGSYEQYF.